A selection of T cell receptor beta chains follows, all from one sample in a study of regulatory T cells in long-lasting Graves disease. TCRdb processed the multiplex PCR reads anew with MiXCR; each CDR3 protein has one entry. The data hold fewer than 450,000 distinct CDR3 sequences, with around 20% observed a single time. This sample comprised peripheral blood mononuclear cells (PBMCs), obtained when the disease was refractory, from a patient treated with antithyroid drugs. All receptors derive from a female donor with Graves disease. CDR3s include the opening cysteine and the closing phenylalanine or tryptophan. A D gene is named only where the DNA matches it firmly. Expanded clones get a size class; other rows say once, few or many, or leave the size out.

length: 14
J: TRBJ1-2
D: -
V: TRBV2
size: many
DNA: TGTGCCAGCAGTGCTCTGGTGGGAGGCTATGGCTACACCTTC
CDR3: CASSALVGGYGYTF

length: 19
J: TRBJ1-5
D: -
V: TRBV20-1
size: -
DNA: TGCAGTGCTAGTTTCCCCACCCCGGACAGTACTTCTGATAATCAGCCCCAGCATTTT
CDR3: CSASFPTPDSTSDNQPQHF

length: 18
J: TRBJ2-7
D: -
V: TRBV5-6
size: few
DNA: TGTGCCAGCAGCCAAAACTACCCTTTAGCGGCACCTTCCTACGAGCAGTACTTC
CDR3: CASSQNYPLAAPSYEQYF

length: 13
J: TRBJ1-5
D: -
V: TRBV12-3/TRBV12-4
size: -
DNA: TGTGCCAGCCGACTAGGGGCTAATCAGCCCCAGCATTTT
CDR3: CASRLGANQPQHF

length: 10
J: TRBJ2-1
D: -
V: TRBV5-8
size: many
DNA: TGTGCCAGCGGACACAATGAGCAGTTCTTC
CDR3: CASGHNEQFF

length: 14
J: TRBJ1-2
D: -
V: TRBV12-5
size: many
DNA: TGTGCTAGTGGGCAGCTGACTGCAGGCGATGGCTACACCTTC
CDR3: CASGQLTAGDGYTF

length: 15
J: TRBJ2-2
D: -
V: TRBV5-1
size: few
DNA: TGCGCCAGCAGCTTGGGGGGGAGCTACACCGGGGAGCTGTTTTTT
CDR3: CASSLGGSYTGELFF

length: 12
J: TRBJ2-2
D: -
V: TRBV15
size: few
DNA: TGTGCCACCAGCACAAGGACTCGGGAGCTGTTTTTT
CDR3: CATSTRTRELFF

length: 14
J: TRBJ2-2
D: TRBD2
V: TRBV10-3
size: many
DNA: TGTGCCATCAGTGATCTAGCGGGCACCGGGGAGCTGTTTTTT
CDR3: CAISDLAGTGELFF

length: 10
J: TRBJ1-1
D: -
V: TRBV30
size: -
DNA: TGTGCCTGGAGTGAGACTGAAGCTTTCTTT
CDR3: CAWSETEAFF

length: 14
J: TRBJ2-7
D: TRBD2
V: TRBV12-3/TRBV12-4
size: many
DNA: TGTGCCAGCAGTTCACTAGCGGGATTGGGAGAGCAGTACTTC
CDR3: CASSSLAGLGEQYF

length: 14
J: TRBJ2-5
D: TRBD2
V: TRBV20-1
size: many
DNA: TGCAGTGCTAGATATCTAGCGGGAGCAGAGACCCAGTACTTC
CDR3: CSARYLAGAETQYF

length: 16
J: TRBJ2-2
D: TRBD2
V: TRBV6-5
size: many
DNA: TGTGCCAGCAGTTACGAGGGCGGGAGGAACACCGGGGAGCTGTTTTTT
CDR3: CASSYEGGRNTGELFF

length: 15
J: TRBJ2-7
D: -
V: TRBV7-2
size: -
DNA: TGTGCCAGCAGCTTACGCCAGGTTCTCGGGGACGAGCAGTACTTC
CDR3: CASSLRQVLGDEQYF

length: 15
J: TRBJ2-7
D: TRBD1
V: TRBV20-1
size: -
DNA: TGCAGTGCTAGAGTTAAGGGACAGGGAGCCTACGAGCAGTACTTC
CDR3: CSARVKGQGAYEQYF